The rows below give T cell receptor beta chains drawn from one sample of a study of blood T cell repertoires in COVID-19. Sequenced by immunoSEQ multiplex PCR; TCRdb stores in-frame clones only, minus some. The repertoire holds around 24,000 clones, with about 90% as singletons. The sample taken for sequencing was peripheral blood. Receptors originate from a woman aged 55-69 years with active COVID-19. The CDR3 runs from the conserved cysteine through the conserved F or W. D genes are given only for firm matches. Size is stated for part of the rows, as once, few or many counts, or as a class when the clone is expanded.

d_call j_call clone_size v_call cdr3_aa cdr3_nt
TRBD2 TRBJ2-3 . TRBV6-6 CASSQGLASRTDTQYF TGTGCCAGCAGTCAGGGACTAGCGTCACGCACAGATACGCAGTATTTT
. TRBJ1-2 once TRBV24-1 CATSDYKWEYLANYGYTF TGTGCCACCAGTGATTACAAGTGGGAGTACTTAGCTAACTATGGCTACACCTTC
TRBD2 TRBJ2-1 . TRBV5-8 CASTSEPRTRGEQFF TGTGCCAGCACCTCGGAGCCGCGGACTAGGGGTGAGCAGTTCTTC
TRBD1 TRBJ1-2 . TRBV3-1/TRBV3-2 CASSQALTGVGGYTF TGTGCCAGCAGCCAAGCTCTCACAGGGGTGGGTGGCTACACCTTC
TRBD2 TRBJ2-7 few TRBV6-2/TRBV6-3 CASSRGLAGVSEQYF TGTGCCAGCAGCCGTGGACTAGCGGGAGTGTCCGAGCAGTACTTC
TRBD1 TRBJ2-1 few TRBV27 CASSTYRGGDEQFF TGTGCCAGCAGTACTTACAGGGGTGGGGATGAGCAGTTCTTC
. TRBJ1-2 . TRBV28 CATTPGYGYTF TGTGCCACCACCCCGGGGTATGGCTACACCTTC
TRBD2 TRBJ2-7 . TRBV9 CASSVLAGPGEQYF TGTGCCAGCAGCGTGTTAGCGGGACCCGGGGAGCAGTACTTC
TRBD2 TRBJ2-1 . TRBV18 CASSPQTSGDGGEQFF TGTGCCAGCTCACCACAAACTAGCGGAGACGGGGGTGAGCAGTTCTTC
. TRBJ2-3 once TRBV27 CASSSVGLRYF TGTGCCAGCAGTTCGGTGGGCCTGCGGTATTTT
TRBD2 TRBJ2-7 . TRBV7-2 CASSPSGRATPYEQYF TGTGCCAGCAGCCCCAGCGGGAGGGCCACCCCCTACGAGCAGTACTTC
TRBD1 TRBJ2-4 . TRBV7-2 CASSSGQGGETKNIQYF TGTGCCAGCAGCTCGGGACAGGGAGGGGAAACCAAAAACATTCAGTACTTC
. TRBJ2-7 . TRBV5-1 CASSPGLLRDHEQYF TGCGCCAGCAGCCCGGGACTTCTAAGGGACCACGAGCAGTACTTC
. TRBJ2-5 . TRBV7-7 CASSLGGRKGRAETQYF TGTGCCAGCAGCTTAGGGGGCAGGAAGGGCAGGGCAGAGACCCAGTACTTC
TRBD2 TRBJ2-7 . TRBV11-2 CASSSRTSGRYYEQYF TGTGCCAGCAGCTCGAGGACTAGCGGGAGATATTACGAGCAGTACTTC
TRBD1 TRBJ1-1 . TRBV18 CASCGQGGTEAFF TGTGCCAGTTGTGGACAGGGCGGGACTGAAGCTTTCTTT
. TRBJ1-1 . TRBV25-1 CASTLVGTDAEAFF TGTGCCAGCACTCTGGTCGGCACAGATGCTGAAGCTTTCTTT
TRBD2 TRBJ2-1 . TRBV5-4 CASSSGDYPGNEQFF TGTGCCAGCAGCTCCGGGGACTACCCTGGCAATGAGCAGTTCTTC
. TRBJ1-4 . TRBV4-1 CASSQVVTGFGEKLFF TGCGCCAGCAGCCAAGTCGTCACAGGGTTTGGTGAAAAACTGTTTTTT
TRBD2 TRBJ2-3 once TRBV5-6 CASSQTGGAGLTDTQYF TGTGCCAGCAGCCAGACTGGCGGAGCGGGACTCACAGATACGCAGTATTTT
TRBD2 TRBJ2-7 once TRBV5-1 CASSGGGSIAADYEQYF TGCGCCAGCAGCGGTGGCGGGAGCATCGCGGCTGACTACGAGCAGTACTTC
. TRBJ2-7 . TRBV6-6 CASSYGLTVGGEQYF TGTGCCAGCAGTTACGGGTTGACCGTAGGGGGCGAGCAGTACTTC
TRBD1 TRBJ2-5 once TRBV11-3 CASSSTGTGGKETQYF TGTGCCAGCAGCTCCACCGGGACAGGGGGCAAAGAGACCCAGTACTTC
TRBD2 TRBJ2-3 . TRBV19 CASSSGLVDTQYF TGTGCCAGTAGTTCGGGACTAGTAGATACGCAGTATTTT
. TRBJ2-7 . TRBV6-5 CASRTEYRVAGEQYF TGTGCCAGCAGAACAGAGTACCGGGTGGCGGGGGAGCAGTACTTC
. TRBJ2-3 . TRBV5-4 CASSLVQADTQYF TGTGCCAGCAGCTTGGTTCAGGCAGATACGCAGTATTTT
. TRBJ2-1 . TRBV6-2/TRBV6-3 CASSYSKGLDKQAWNEQFF TGTGCCAGCAGTTACTCGAAGGGACTCGACAAACAAGCATGGAATGAGCAGTTCTTC
. TRBJ1-1 . TRBV7-9 CASSQGLVEAFF TGTGCCAGCAGCCAGGGACTTGTAGAAGCTTTCTTT
. TRBJ1-5 . TRBV3-1/TRBV3-2 CASSQDRGGGQPQHF TGTGCCAGCAGCCAAGATCGGGGGGGAGGTCAGCCCCAGCATTTT
TRBD1 TRBJ2-5 . TRBV18 CASSPRPKDQQGAQETQYF TGTGCCAGCTCACCCAGGCCAAAAGACCAACAGGGGGCTCAAGAGACCCAGTACTTC
. TRBJ2-7 . TRBV2 CASTEGRSYEQYF TGTGCCAGCACGGAGGGGCGATCCTACGAGCAGTACTTC
TRBD2 TRBJ2-1 . TRBV7-8 CASSLGFRRTSGEQFF TGTGCCAGCAGCTTAGGTTTTAGGAGGACTAGCGGAGAGCAGTTCTTC
. TRBJ2-5 . TRBV18 CASSPPAGQETQYF TGTGCCAGCTCACCACCCGCGGGCCAAGAGACCCAGTACTTC
. TRBJ2-7 . TRBV7-3 CASSPYVGREQYF TGTGCCAGCAGCCCCTACGTCGGCAGGGAACAGTACTTC
TRBD1 TRBJ2-5 . TRBV28 CASRQGGPQETQYF TGTGCCAGCAGGCAAGGGGGCCCCCAAGAGACCCAGTACTTC
. TRBJ2-7 . TRBV7-8 CASSLAQNSLREQYF TGTGCCAGCAGCTTAGCGCAGAATTCCCTGAGGGAGCAGTACTTC
TRBD2 TRBJ2-1 . TRBV16 CASSQSSGPIDEQFF TGTGCCAGCAGCCAATCTAGCGGGCCAATTGATGAGCAGTTCTTC
TRBD1 TRBJ2-6 . TRBV7-9 CASTPVGQGASGANVLTF TGTGCCAGCACCCCGGTGGGACAGGGGGCCTCTGGGGCCAACGTCCTGACTTTC
. TRBJ1-4 . TRBV25-1 CAPPAGVVSERKCEKLFF TGTGCTCCTCCCGCGGGGGTGGTCAGTGAGAGGAAATGTGAAAAACTGTTTTTT
. TRBJ2-1 . TRBV24-1 CATSAGVTRNEQFF TGTGCCACCAGTGCGGGAGTGACTCGGAATGAGCAGTTCTTC
. TRBJ2-1 . TRBV19 CASTMGRTSYNEQFF TGTGCCAGTACCATGGGGCGGACCTCCTACAATGAGCAGTTCTTC
. TRBJ2-5 . TRBV18 CASSPRQQETQYF TGTGCCAGCTCACCACGCCAGCAAGAGACCCAGTACTTC
. TRBJ2-1 . TRBV24-1 CATSDPGGKNNEQFF TGTGCCACCAGTGATCCCGGAGGGAAAAACAATGAGCAGTTCTTC
TRBD2 TRBJ2-1 . TRBV27 CASTPVGGGNEQFF TGTGCCAGCACCCCAGTGGGGGGGGGCAATGAGCAGTTCTTC
TRBD2 TRBJ2-1 . TRBV6-2/TRBV6-3 CASSGPTSGRGGEQFF TGTGCCAGCAGTGGACCGACTAGCGGGAGGGGTGGTGAGCAGTTCTTC
TRBD2 TRBJ2-7 . TRBV27 CASSLAGDHEQYF TGTGCCAGCAGTTTGGCGGGAGACCACGAGCAGTACTTC
. TRBJ2-7 . TRBV21-1 CASSGRGQGLTYEQYF TGTGCCAGCAGCGGAAGGGGTCAGGGGTTAACCTACGAGCAGTACTTC
TRBD1 TRBJ1-6 . TRBV7-8 CASSEQGRIDSPLHF TGTGCCAGCAGCGAACAGGGGAGGATTGATTCACCCCTCCACTTT
. TRBJ2-1 . TRBV6-5 CASTRTPRDEQFF TGTGCCAGCACAAGGACTCCTAGAGATGAGCAGTTCTTC
. TRBJ2-5 . TRBV20-1 CSAPKRLSQYF TGCAGTGCTCCCAAGCGTTTGTCCCAGTACTTC
TRBD1 TRBJ2-5 once TRBV5-4 CASSVQQGEETQYF TGTGCCAGCAGCGTACAACAGGGGGAAGAGACCCAGTACTTC
TRBD2 TRBJ2-1 . TRBV3-1/TRBV3-2 CASSYTLAGYNEQFF TGTGCCAGCAGCTACACACTAGCGGGATACAATGAGCAGTTCTTC
TRBD1 TRBJ2-7 . TRBV27 CASSLVIGTETYEQYF TGTGCCAGCAGTTTAGTTATCGGGACAGAGACCTACGAGCAGTACTTC
TRBD2 TRBJ2-1 . TRBV29-1 CSVVTSGNLNEQFF TGCAGCGTTGTGACTAGCGGGAATCTGAATGAGCAGTTCTTC
. TRBJ1-5 . TRBV24-1 CATSGAGEQPQHF TGTGCCACCAGTGGCGCAGGGGAGCAGCCCCAGCATTTT
. TRBJ2-2 . TRBV28 CASNTPTGELFF TGTGCCAGCAACACCCCCACCGGGGAGCTGTTTTTT
TRBD2 TRBJ2-3 . TRBV2 CASFETSGREKRSTDTQYF TGTGCCAGCTTTGAAACTAGCGGGAGGGAAAAAAGAAGCACAGATACGCAGTATTTT